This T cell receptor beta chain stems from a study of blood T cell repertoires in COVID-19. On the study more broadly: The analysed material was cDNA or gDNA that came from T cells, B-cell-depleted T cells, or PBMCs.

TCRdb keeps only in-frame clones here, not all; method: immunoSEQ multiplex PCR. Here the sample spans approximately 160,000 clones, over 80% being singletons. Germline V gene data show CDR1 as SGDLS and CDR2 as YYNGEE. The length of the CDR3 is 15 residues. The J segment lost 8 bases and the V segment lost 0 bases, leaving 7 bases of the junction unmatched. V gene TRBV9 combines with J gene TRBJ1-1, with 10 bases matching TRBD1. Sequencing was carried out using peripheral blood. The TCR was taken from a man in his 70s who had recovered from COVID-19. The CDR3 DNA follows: TGTGCCAGCAGCGTAGGGGGACAGGGGCGCACGGAAGCTTTCTTT. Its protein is CASSVGGQGRTEAFF.